Here is one T cell receptor (beta chain) with its context. Its target is not known. Here immunoSEQ multiplex PCR was the method, and the copy in TCRdb shows in-frame clones only, minus some. Among around 2,000,000 clones listed, about 95% were seen once. The naive CD8 fraction comprised CD45RO-negative cells positively selected for CCR7 and excluded terminally differentiated effector memory CD45RA+ cells. The donors were all Caucasian adults (living in Nashville, Tennessee). These data belong to a study of shared clonotypes between healthy human individuals. Study-wide results and limits: Generation probabilities of non-shared clonotypes were lower (relative to those shared by all four donors).

Input material: naive CD8+ T cells sorted from blood. The receptor's source is a man aged 18 to 29 in good health.

CDR3 protein: CASSLGSSGGNEQFF. The CDR3 region has the DNA TGTGCCAGCAGTTTAGGTAGTAGCGGGGGCAATGAGCAGTTCTTC. The chain couples TRBV28 to TRBJ2-1, with 9 bases aligning to TRBD2. Germline-derived CDR1 and CDR2 are MDHEN and SYDVKM. This CDR3 region has 15 residues. The V gene end was trimmed by 2 bases and the J gene end by 6 bases; junction bases not matched to a gene: 5.